Below are 29 T cell receptor beta chains sequenced from a single sample in a study of vaccination and CD4 T cells after COVID-19. Their antigen targets remain unknown. The treatment was: roughly ten-day PBMC culture with coronavirus spike peptide pools or control peptides (ViraFEST assay). Sequenced with the Oncomine TCR Beta short-read assay was DNA taken from cultured CD4+ T cells. TCRdb re-analysed the PCR reads in MiXCR, keeping a single row per CDR3 protein. The sample yields about 25,000 distinct CDR3 sequences, roughly 44% seen once. Input material: CD4+ T cells from blood, cultured in vitro. Source of these receptors: a human donor who had recovered from COVID-19.

The chain uses TRBV6-1 and TRBJ2-7, with 7 bases fitting TRBD1. The CDR3 totals 12 residues. The junction had 4 bases not matched to a gene; V was cut back by 9 bases and J by 2 bases. Germline V CDR1 and CDR2: MNHNS, SASEGT. CDR3 bases: TGTGCCAGGCCGGGACAGCCCTACGAGCAGTACTTC. As protein: CARPGQPYEQYF.

The chain joins TRBV6-1 to TRBJ1-1; TRBD1 matches 8 bases. Trimming at V came to 7 bases and at J to 1 base, leaving 5 bases not matched to a gene. CDR3 length: 14 residues. Germline V gene lookup returns CDR1 MNHNS and CDR2 SASEGT. The DNA for the CDR3 is TGTGCCAGCACCCGGACAGGGAAGAACACTGAAGCTTTCTTT. Its protein product is CASTRTGKNTEAFF.

The chain carries TRBV6-1 and TRBJ1-2; 9 positions match TRBD1. CDR3 length equals 16 residues. V lost 7 bases, J lost 8 bases, and 17 bases stayed unmatched. Germline V lookup: CDR1 MNHNS, CDR2 SASEGT. The CDR3: CASTLGFGTGRQGYTF. DNA of the CDR3: TGTGCCAGCACCCTCGGGTTCGGGACAGGGCGGCAAGGCTACACCTTC.

This chain links TRBV7-9 with TRBJ2-2, with a weak D call TRBD2 (7 bases). The CDR3 runs 14 residues. Germline V lookup: CDR1 SEHNR, CDR2 FQNEAQ (reference sequence). V was cut by 2 bases and J by 6 bases, with 10 bases left in between. The CDR3 reads CASSLTGRAGELFF. The CDR3 nucleotides are TGTGCCAGCAGCTTAACAGGGAGGGCCGGGGAGCTGTTTTTT.

This chain connects TRBV7-2 to TRBJ2-1; D might be TRBD1 (5 bases). The V end lost 0 bases, the J end lost 15 bases, and 18 bases lay between the germline ends. In germline, CDR1 is SGHTA, CDR2 FQGNSA. This CDR3 region has 14 residues. The CDR3 sequence: CASSLAGLVMSLFF. DNA for the CDR3: TGTGCCAGCAGCTTAGCGGGGCTCGTAATGAGTTTGTTCTTC.

The rearrangement uses TRBV30 and TRBJ2-7, with D perhaps matching TRBD1 (5 bases). Trimming cost V 2 bases and J 7 bases, with 12 bases left between them. Germline CDR1 is GTSNPN and CDR2 is SVGIG (reference sequence). The CDR3 spans 12 residues. The CDR3 DNA reads as TGTGCCTGGAGTCAGGGCAGGTATGAGCAGTACTTC. This gives the protein CAWSQGRYEQYF.

J is TRBJ1-2 and V is TRBV20-1; the D gene is possibly TRBD1 (5 bases). The V gene lost 6 bases and the J gene lost 6 bases, with 8 bases spanning the gap. The length of the CDR3 is 10 residues. Looked up from germline, CDR1 is DFQATT and CDR2 is SNEGSKA (reference sequence). CDR3 sequence: CSAQGNGYTF. The DNA for the CDR3 is TGCAGTGCCCAGGGTAATGGCTACACCTTC.

CDR3 sequence: CASRRGAQETQYF. CDR3 nucleotide sequence: TGTGCCAGCAGGCGGGGGGCCCAAGAGACCCAGTACTTC. V is TRBV6-1 and J is TRBJ2-5; the match to TRBD2 covers 8 bases. Germline CDR1 MNHNS, CDR2 SASEGT. The length of the CDR3 is 13 residues. V shed 6 bases, J shed 1 base, and the junction held 1 base outside the gene matches.

This clonotype was detected a few times. The chain carries TRBV7-3 and TRBJ2-3; 9 nucleotides agree with TRBD1. Trimming at V came to 5 bases and at J to 0 bases, leaving 3 bases not matched to a gene. CDR3 length: 15 residues. CDR1 is SGHTA, CDR2 FQGTGA, per germline. This CDR3 is CASSPGTGSTDTQYF. In DNA form, the CDR3 reads TGTGCCAGCAGCCCAGGGACAGGGAGCACAGATACGCAGTATTTT.

CDR3 region: CASNPTSNPYGYTF. The CDR3 coding sequence is TGTGCCAGCAACCCAACGTCCAACCCCTATGGCTACACCTTC. The rearrangement joins TRBV5-4 to TRBJ1-2; no clear D. Germline V gene sequence: CDR1 SGHNT, CDR2 YYREEE (reference sequence). The V end lost 6 bases, the J end lost 4 bases, and 16 bases lay between the germline ends. The CDR3 loop spans 14 amino acids.

This clonotype was seen only a few times. The chain links TRBV2 to TRBJ2-3; TRBD1 aligns across 9 bases. The germline V gene has CDR1 SNHLY and CDR2 FYNNEI. The CDR3 totals 13 residues. V shed 7 bases and J 4 bases; nucleotides not matched to a gene: 3. This CDR3 reads CASNRQGADTQYF. The CDR3 DNA reads as TGTGCCAGCAATCGACAGGGGGCAGATACGCAGTATTTT.

This clonotype has only a few counts. V is TRBV12-3 or TRBV12-4 and J is TRBJ1-5; D call uncertain. V was pared by 5 bases and J by 0 bases, with 8 bases between. The CDR3 is 14 residues long. The CDR3: CASSRAYSNQPQHF. DNA for the CDR3: TGTGCCAGCAGTAGGGCCTATAGCAATCAGCCCCAGCATTTT.

The table lists this clonotype with a few counts. V is TRBV20-1 and J is TRBJ2-7; the match to TRBD2 covers 7 bases. CDR1 is DFQATT, CDR2 SNEGSKA, per germline (reference sequence). Germline trimming cut 1 base from V and 4 bases from J; bases unmatched to any gene: 10. This CDR3 contains 15 residues. CDR3 amino acids: CSARAARGRTYEQYF. The DNA for the CDR3 is TGCAGTGCTAGAGCGGCGCGGGGGAGGACTTACGAGCAGTACTTC.

CDR3 coding DNA: TGCGCCAGCAGTCAAACCACGGGGTACGGATTCAGCTACACCTTC. As protein: CASSQTTGYGFSYTF. The chain couples TRBV4-1 to TRBJ1-2, with D uncertain. The V gene's germline CDR1 is MGHRA and CDR2 YSYEKL. Trimming took 6 bases from V and 9 from J, leaving 23 bases between them. The CDR3 runs to 15 residues.

This chain uses TRBV7-9 with TRBJ2-2, with D uncertain. Germline CDR1 is SEHNR and CDR2 is FQNEAQ (reference sequence). Trimming cost V 2 bases and J 7 bases, with 8 bases left between them. The CDR3 is 13 residues long. The CDR3 DNA reads TGTGCCAGCAGCTTACGAGTCGTCGGGGAGCTGTTTTTT. It encodes CASSLRVVGELFF.

Only a few counts were recorded for this clonotype. The rearrangement uses TRBV15 and TRBJ2-2; 9 bases are a match to TRBD1. The J segment lost 7 bases and the V segment lost 6 bases, leaving 9 bases of the junction unmatched. Per the germline V gene, CDR1 is LNHNV and CDR2 is YYDKDF (reference sequence). The CDR3 has 15 residues. DNA of the CDR3: TGTGCCACCAGTCGGGACAGGGATTTTATCGGGGAGCTGTTTTTT. Its translation: CATSRDRDFIGELFF.

This clonotype was seen only a few times. The chain carries TRBV27 and TRBJ2-5; 11 nucleotides align to TRBD2. Germline CDR1 is MNHEY and CDR2 is SMNVEV (reference sequence). The CDR3 consists of 17 residues. Germline trimming cut 6 bases from V and 4 bases from J; bases unmatched to any gene: 13. The DNA for the CDR3 is TGTGCCAGCAGCCTCCGTAGCGGGGGGGCCCGGAGAGAGACCCAGTACTTC. This gives the protein CASSLRSGGARRETQYF.

This clonotype has a handful of counts. CDR3 protein: CASSQDRGLETQYF. The CDR3 region has the DNA TGTGCCAGCAGCCAGGACAGGGGGCTAGAGACCCAGTACTTC. This chain connects TRBV5-4 to TRBJ2-5, with 11 nucleotides matching TRBD1. This CDR3 contains 14 residues. Trimming cost V 4 bases and J 4 bases; bases outside gene matches: 3. Germline CDR1 reads SGHNT; CDR2 reads YYREEE (reference sequence).

In this sample, this clonotype turned up a few times. This chain connects TRBV27 to TRBJ1-2; weak D call: TRBD1 (5 bases). CDR1 and CDR2 (germline): MNHEY, SMNVEV (reference sequence). V was trimmed by 6 bases and J by 8 bases, leaving 22 bases between them. This CDR3 is built from 15 residues. In DNA form, the CDR3 reads TGTGCCAGCAGAGGGGAACTCGGCAGGGTTAGGGGCTACACCTTC. Protein sequence: CASRGELGRVRGYTF.

The chain combines TRBV7-2 with TRBJ1-1; 7 nucleotides align to TRBD1. Germline CDR1 reads SGHTA; CDR2 reads FQGNSA. The CDR3 is 15 residues long. V dropped 6 bases and J dropped 9; count of bases not matched to a gene: 16. The CDR3 nucleotides are TGTGCCAGCAGATCAACAGGGGCCAACGGACTAAAAGCTTTCTTT. Translation: CASRSTGANGLKAFF.

The chain recombines TRBV6-1 with TRBJ2-7; no definite D call. The germline V and J ends were trimmed by 4 bases and 2 bases, with 9 bases remaining between them. From germline, CDR1 is MNHNS and CDR2 SASEGT. CDR3 length: 13 amino acids. The CDR3 spells CASSGLGTYEQYF. The CDR3 DNA reads as TGTGCCAGCAGTGGGTTGGGGACCTACGAGCAGTACTTC.

This clonotype turned up a few times. The chain uses TRBV19 and TRBJ1-1; D is uncertain. Deletions cut 3 bases from V and 4 bases from J, with 9 bases between. Germline-derived CDR1 and CDR2 are LNHDA and SQIVND (reference sequence). The CDR3 runs 13 residues. CDR3 DNA: TGTGCCAGTAGTATTAATTTGGGCACTGAAGCTTTCTTT. Amino acids: CASSINLGTEAFF.

This rearrangement joins TRBV6-1 to TRBJ2-5; no reliable D call. The germline V gene encodes CDR1 MNHNS and CDR2 SASEGT. The CDR3 has 11 residues. V lost 7 bases to trimming and J lost 5 bases, with 8 bases between them. The CDR3 loop reads CASNSGETQYF. The CDR3 nucleotides are TGTGCCAGCAATTCTGGGGAGACCCAGTACTTC.

The chain uses TRBV20-1 and TRBJ2-3; D is unresolved. The germline V and J ends were trimmed by 7 bases and 7 bases, with 15 bases remaining between them. CDR1 and CDR2 (germline): DFQATT, SNEGSKA (reference sequence). The CDR3 has 12 residues. CDR3 bases: TGCAGTGTTTCCAGAACAGAAAATACGCAGTATTTT. It codes for CSVSRTENTQYF.

CDR3 DNA sequence: TGTGCCAGCAGGAAAGGGGGGTTTACGGCTAACTATGGCTACACCTTC. Translating gives CASRKGGFTANYGYTF. V is TRBV6-1 and J is TRBJ1-2; TRBD1 is a possible D gene (6 bases). The CDR3 covers 16 residues. Between the trimmed V and J ends, which lost 6 bases and 0 bases, there was a span of 17 bases. Per germline, CDR1 MNHNS and CDR2 SASEGT.

The J gene is TRBJ1-2, the V gene TRBV7-8; D is undetermined. V was trimmed by 5 bases and J by 4 bases, leaving 17 bases between them. Germline V lookup: CDR1 SGHVS, CDR2 FQNEAQ. CDR3 length equals 15 residues. The CDR3, as DNA: TGTGCCAGCAGCCCCGGCCGCGAGGAGGGCTATGGCTACACCTTC. Translated, it gives CASSPGREEGYGYTF.

The chain is built from TRBV19 and TRBJ2-5; 10 nucleotides agree with TRBD1. Germline loops: CDR1 LNHDA, CDR2 SQIVND (reference sequence). Trimming at V came to 5 bases and at J to 2 bases, leaving 5 bases not matched to a gene. The CDR3 spans 15 residues. CDR3 amino acids: CASSVGQGLQETQYF. The DNA of the CDR3 is TGTGCCAGTAGTGTGGGACAGGGGTTGCAAGAGACCCAGTACTTC.

This clonotype has just a few counts. CDR3 residues: CALGSGGQGREQYF. The CDR3 DNA follows: TGTGCCCTCGGCTCGGGGGGACAGGGGCGCGAGCAGTACTTC. V is TRBV6-1 and J is TRBJ2-7; 10 bases are a match to TRBD1. The CDR3 sequence is 14 residues long. CDR1 is MNHNS and CDR2 is SASEGT in the germline V gene. Unmatched junction bases numbered 13, after V lost 11 bases and J lost 6 bases.

V gene TRBV7-9 combines with J gene TRBJ2-1; 9 nucleotides agree with TRBD2. The CDR3 is 15 amino acids. V lost 4 bases and J lost 6; bases outside the gene matches: 7. Germline V gene data show CDR1 as SEHNR and CDR2 as FQNEAQ (reference sequence). Here the CDR3 DNA reads TGTGCCAGCAGCTCCCGAGGGACTAGCCGCAATGAGCAGTTCTTC. As protein: CASSSRGTSRNEQFF.